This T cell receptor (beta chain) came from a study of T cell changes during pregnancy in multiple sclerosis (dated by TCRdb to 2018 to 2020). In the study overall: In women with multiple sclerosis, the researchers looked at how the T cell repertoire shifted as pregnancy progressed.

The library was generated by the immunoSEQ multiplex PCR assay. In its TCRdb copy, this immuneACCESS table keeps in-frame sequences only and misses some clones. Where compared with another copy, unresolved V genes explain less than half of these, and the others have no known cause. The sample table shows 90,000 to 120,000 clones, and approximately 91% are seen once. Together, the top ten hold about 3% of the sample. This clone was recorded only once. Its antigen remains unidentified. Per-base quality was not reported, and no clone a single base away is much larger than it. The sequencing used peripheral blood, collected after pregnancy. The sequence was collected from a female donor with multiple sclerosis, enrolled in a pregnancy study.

The nucleotide sequence is TGTGCCAGCAGCGAGGGGCCGGACAGGCGAATCACCGGGGAGCTGTTTTTT. Its protein reads: CASSEGPDRRITGELFF. Recombination joined TRBV9 with TRBJ2-2; TRBD1 fits 7 bases in the junction. CDR3 length: 17 amino acids, cysteine to phenylalanine. The sequence is cut down to CDR3 DNA, 51 bases in frame from base 1. Trimming takes 3 bases off V and 4 bases off J; junction bases not matched to a gene: 12. Reading the germline V gene gives CDR1 SGDLS and CDR2 YYNGEE. Beyond the CDR3, the reference TRBV9 and TRBJ2-2 genes provide the residues; the full variable domain reads: DSGVTQTPKHLITATGQRVTLRCSPRSGDLSVYWYQQSLDQGLQFLIQYYNGEERAKGNILERFSAQQFPDLHSELNLSSLELGDSALYFCASSEGPDRRITGELFFGEGSRLTVL.